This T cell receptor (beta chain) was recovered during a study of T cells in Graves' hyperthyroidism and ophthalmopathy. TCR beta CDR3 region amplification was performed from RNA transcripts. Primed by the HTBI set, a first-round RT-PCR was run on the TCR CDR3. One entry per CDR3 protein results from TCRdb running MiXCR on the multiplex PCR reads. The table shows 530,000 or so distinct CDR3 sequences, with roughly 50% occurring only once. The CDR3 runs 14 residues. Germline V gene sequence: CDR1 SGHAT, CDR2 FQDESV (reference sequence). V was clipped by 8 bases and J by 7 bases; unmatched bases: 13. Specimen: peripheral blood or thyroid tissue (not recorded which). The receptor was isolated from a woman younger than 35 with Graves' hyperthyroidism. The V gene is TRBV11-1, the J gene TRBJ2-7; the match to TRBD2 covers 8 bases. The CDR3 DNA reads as TGTGCCAGCGGTTTGGCGGGGGGCAACAATGAGCAGTACTTC. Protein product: CASGLAGGNNEQYF.